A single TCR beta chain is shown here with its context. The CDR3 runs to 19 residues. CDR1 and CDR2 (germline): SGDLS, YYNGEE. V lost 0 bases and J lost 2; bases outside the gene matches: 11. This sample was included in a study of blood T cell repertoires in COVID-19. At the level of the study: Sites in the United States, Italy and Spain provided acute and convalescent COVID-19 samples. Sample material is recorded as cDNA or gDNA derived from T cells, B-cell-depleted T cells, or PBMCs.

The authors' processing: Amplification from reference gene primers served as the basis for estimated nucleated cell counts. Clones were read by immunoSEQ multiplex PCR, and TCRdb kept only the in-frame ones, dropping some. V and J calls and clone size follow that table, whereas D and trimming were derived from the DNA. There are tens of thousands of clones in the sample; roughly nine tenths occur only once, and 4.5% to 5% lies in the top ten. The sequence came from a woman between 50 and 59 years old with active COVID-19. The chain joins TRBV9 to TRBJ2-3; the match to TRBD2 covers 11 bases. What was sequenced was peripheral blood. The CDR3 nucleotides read TGTGCCAGCAGCGTAGCTGTGGTAGCGGGAGGGATCACCACAGATACGCAGTATTTT. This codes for CASSVAVVAGGITTDTQYF.